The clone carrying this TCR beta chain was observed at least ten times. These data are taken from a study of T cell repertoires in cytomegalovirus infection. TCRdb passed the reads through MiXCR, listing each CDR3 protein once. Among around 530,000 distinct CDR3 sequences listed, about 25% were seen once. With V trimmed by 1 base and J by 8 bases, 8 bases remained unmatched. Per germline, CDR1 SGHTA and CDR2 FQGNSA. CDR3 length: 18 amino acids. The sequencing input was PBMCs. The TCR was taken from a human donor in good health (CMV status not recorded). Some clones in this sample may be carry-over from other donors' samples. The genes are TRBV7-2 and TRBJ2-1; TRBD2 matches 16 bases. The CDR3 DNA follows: TGTGCCAGCAGCTTAGTGTCCGGGACTAGCGGGAGGGCCTATGAGCAGTTCTTC. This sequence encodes CASSLVSGTSGRAYEQFF.